One sample yielded the 18 T cell receptor beta chains listed below, sequenced in a study of early T cells in non-severe SARS-CoV-2 infection. From the 5' RACE reads, TCRdb called clonotypes with MiXCR, one entry per CDR3 protein. Altogether just under 65,000 distinct CDR3 sequences are present, about 11% being singletons, with the ten largest covering just under 3%. Sequences were derived from whole blood, sampled at baseline. The receptors derive from an adult who was a healthcare worker with PCR-confirmed SARS-CoV-2 infection or an uninfected control (not recorded which).

This clonotype was counted only a few times. The chain is built from TRBV29-1 and TRBJ2-5; D is perhaps TRBD1 or TRBD2 (5 bases each). Germline lookup yields CDR1 SQVTM and CDR2 ANQGSEA. Trimming stripped 4 bases from V and 2 bases from J, with 5 bases between. CDR3 length equals 11 residues. The CDR3 sequence is CSVGGQETQYF. The DNA for the CDR3 is TGCAGCGTTGGGGGGCAAGAGACCCAGTACTTC.

This chain uses TRBV19 with TRBJ2-4; a weak D match, TRBD2 (6 bases). From germline, CDR1 is LNHDA and CDR2 SQIVND (reference sequence). The CDR3 runs to 15 residues. V was pared by 9 bases and J by 0 bases, with 15 bases between. CDR3 sequence: CASSGGSLAKNIQYF. The CDR3 DNA is TGTGCCAGCTCTGGGGGGAGTCTAGCCAAAAACATTCAGTACTTC.

The V gene is TRBV27, the J gene TRBJ1-4; maybe TRBD1 (6 bases). The CDR3 covers 14 residues. Trimming cost V 6 bases and J 7 bases, with 15 bases left between them. The V gene's germline CDR1 is MNHEY and CDR2 SMNVEV (reference sequence). CDR3 in DNA: TGTGCCAGCAGACCTGGGGGAGGGGGTGAAAAACTGTTTTTT. Its translation is CASRPGGGGEKLFF.

The sample holds many counts of this clonotype. V and J are TRBV3-1 and TRBJ1-2; D is undetermined. This CDR3 comprises 14 residues. Trimming removed 4 bases at V and 0 bases at J, with 9 bases between. Germline V gene sequence: CDR1 LGHDT, CDR2 YNNKEL (reference sequence). The CDR3 sequence is CASSPGRTNYGYTF. DNA for the CDR3: TGTGCCAGCAGCCCCGGACGGACTAACTATGGCTACACCTTC.

This clonotype turned up a few times. The rearrangement joins TRBV11-2 to TRBJ2-3; 10 positions agree with TRBD1. Looked up from germline, CDR1 is SGHAT and CDR2 is FQNNGV. Germline trimming cut 6 bases from V and 5 bases from J; bases unmatched to any gene: 8. The CDR3 covers 15 residues. The CDR3, as DNA: TGTGCCAGCAGGCGGCCGGGACAGGGGAAAGATACGCAGTATTTT. Encoded protein: CASRRPGQGKDTQYF.

This clonotype was seen repeatedly, ten times or more. The chain combines TRBV11-2 with TRBJ2-5; TRBD2 matches 13 bases. CDR3 length: 15 amino acids. Per germline, CDR1 SGHAT and CDR2 FQNNGV. V shed 5 bases and J 3 bases; nucleotides not matched to a gene: 3. The CDR3 DNA is TGTGCCAGCAGCGAGGGACTAGCGGGGAAAGAGACCCAGTACTTC. Protein product: CASSEGLAGKETQYF.

The chain has TRBV12-3 or TRBV12-4 and TRBJ1-1; D gene ambiguous. The germline V and J ends were trimmed by 7 bases and 6 bases, with 15 bases remaining between them. This CDR3 is 13 amino acids long. CDR3 protein: CASNLPLEPEAFF. The CDR3 nucleotides read TGTGCCAGCAACCTACCCTTAGAACCTGAAGCTTTCTTT.

This clonotype was counted ten times or more. The V call is TRBV28, the J call TRBJ1-3; TRBD1 is a possible D gene (6 bases). The germline V gene encodes CDR1 MDHEN and CDR2 SYDVKM. The V end was cut by 7 bases, the J end by 0 bases, with 22 bases between. This CDR3 has 18 residues. CDR3 sequence: CASKVQSVWDNSGNTIYF. As DNA, the CDR3 is TGTGCCAGCAAGGTACAGAGCGTGTGGGACAACTCTGGAAACACCATATATTTT.

The chain has TRBV2 and TRBJ2-7; D is unclear. The CDR3 extends over 13 amino acids. CDR1 is SNHLY, CDR2 FYNNEI, per germline. Deletions cut 5 bases from V and 7 bases from J, with 15 bases between. This CDR3 is CASSTPVGLEQYF. In DNA form, the CDR3 reads TGTGCCAGCAGTACCCCTGTGGGGTTAGAGCAGTACTTC.

The rearrangement links TRBV19 to TRBJ2-5; D not certain. The V and J ends lost 2 bases and 4 bases respectively, with 5 bases between them. The CDR3 contains 12 residues. Germline lookup yields CDR1 LNHDA and CDR2 SQIVND (reference sequence). CDR3 sequence reads: CASSILGETQYF. In nucleotides, the CDR3 is TGTGCCAGTAGTATATTGGGAGAGACCCAGTACTTC.

This clonotype was counted only a few times. V and J are TRBV7-9 and TRBJ2-3; weak D call: TRBD1 (5 bases). CDR1 is SEHNR, CDR2 FQNEAQ, per germline (reference sequence). The germline V and J ends were trimmed by 3 bases and 2 bases, with 12 bases remaining between them. The CDR3 consists of 15 residues. CDR3 DNA: TGTGCCAGCAGCTTGGGGTCGACAGTCACAGATACGCAGTATTTT. It encodes CASSLGSTVTDTQYF.

The genes are TRBV11-2 and TRBJ1-1; no firm D call. CDR3 length: 12 residues. V was pared by 4 bases and J by 6 bases, with 9 bases between. The germline gives CDR1 SGHAT, CDR2 FQNNGV. The CDR3 spells CASSSGSAEAFF. The CDR3 nucleotides read TGTGCCAGCAGCTCCGGCTCCGCTGAAGCTTTCTTT. Together with reference TRBV11-2 and TRBJ1-1, the CDR3 gives the full variable domain: EAGVAQSPRYKIIEKRQSVAFWCNPISGHATLYWYQQILGQGPKLLIQFQNNGVVDDSQLPKDRFSAERLKGVDSTLKIQPAKLEDSAVYLCASSSGSAEAFFGQGTRLTVV.

The chain joins TRBV29-1 to TRBJ2-1, with 14 bases identical to TRBD2. Germline V gene lookup returns CDR1 SQVTM and CDR2 ANQGSEA. This CDR3 is built from 12 residues. V was clipped by 6 bases and J by 8 bases; unmatched bases: 0. CDR3 DNA sequence: TGCAGCGTGGGACTAGCGGGGGATGAGCAGTTCTTC. Translated, it gives CSVGLAGDEQFF.

The rearrangement joins TRBV4-2 to TRBJ1-2; 7 bases match TRBD1. The CDR3 loop spans 13 amino acids. With 6 bases clipped from V and 8 bases from J, the junction kept 9 bases outside the gene matches. CDR1 is LGHNA, CDR2 YNFKEQ, per germline. CDR3 DNA: TGTGCCAGCAGGGTTAAGGGGGCTCGGGGCTACACCTTC. Its translation is CASRVKGARGYTF.

In its sample, this clonotype was seen many times. J is TRBJ1-4 and V is TRBV7-8, with 9 bases that match TRBD1. CDR1 is SGHVS, CDR2 FQNEAQ, per germline. The CDR3 covers 15 residues. V trimming: 5 bases; J trimming: 8 bases; junction bases outside the gene matches: 9. The CDR3 DNA follows: TGTGCCAGCAGCCGGGACAGGGCATTCGGGGAAAAACTGTTTTTT. This sequence encodes CASSRDRAFGEKLFF.

This clonotype was seen more than once but under ten times. This chain links TRBV5-6 with TRBJ1-1; D unresolved. V gave up 2 bases and J gave up 1 base, with 3 bases separating them. The CDR3 covers 12 residues. The germline V gene encodes CDR1 SGHDT and CDR2 YYEEEE. Written as DNA, the CDR3 is TGTGCCAGCAGCTTTTCGAACACTGAAGCTTTCTTT. This codes for CASSFSNTEAFF.

This clonotype occurred many times. This chain uses TRBV6-1 with TRBJ2-5; D might be TRBD2 (6 bases). The CDR3 spans 17 residues. Trimming stripped 1 base from V and 7 bases from J, with 22 bases between. Germline V gene data show CDR1 as MNHNS and CDR2 as SASEGT. CDR3 sequence: CASSEEGSGPSGGTQYF. As DNA, the CDR3 is TGTGCCAGCAGTGAAGAGGGTAGCGGACCCAGTGGTGGGACCCAGTACTTC.

A few counts support this clonotype. In nucleotides, the CDR3 is TGCAGTGCCCTGAAGGGGAGGGGTAGAAGTGAAAAACTGTTTTTT. Protein: CSALKGRGRSEKLFF. The V gene is TRBV20-1, the J gene TRBJ1-4; tentative D call: TRBD1 (5 bases). Between the trimmed V and J ends, which lost 6 bases and 7 bases, there was a span of 21 bases. This CDR3 contains 15 residues. CDR1 and CDR2 (germline): DFQATT, SNEGSKA (reference sequence).